One and the same sample provided the 32 T cell receptor beta chains below, sequenced in a study of cytomegalovirus exposure and HLA in healthy donors. Primers: 60 Vbeta forward and 13 Jbeta reverse. TCRdb keeps only in-frame clones here, not all; method: immunoSEQ multiplex PCR. The sample includes about 73,000 clones, roughly 82% of them seen just once. Sequences were obtained from PBMCs. These receptors were collected from a man in his 70s in good health and CMV-seronegative.

This clone was seen a few times. This sequence joins TRBV6-5 and TRBJ1-1; D possibly corresponds to TRBD1 (6 bases). Germline CDR1 is MNHEY and CDR2 is SVGAGI. V was shortened by 7 bases and J by 0 bases, with 9 bases between the two germline ends. The CDR3 extends over 13 amino acids. The CDR3 coding sequence is TGTGCCAGCAACCGACAGGTGAACACTGAAGCTTTCTTT. Translated: CASNRQVNTEAFF.

The chain employs TRBV10-3 and TRBJ2-1; maybe TRBD2 (5 bases). Trimming removed 7 bases from V and 9 bases from J, with 19 bases in between. The CDR3 sequence is 14 residues long. CDR1 ENHRY and CDR2 SYGVKD come from the germline V gene. CDR3 in amino acids: CAIIKDSSASEQFF. The CDR3 DNA sequence: TGTGCCATCATCAAGGACTCCAGCGCGTCTGAGCAGTTCTTC.

The V gene is TRBV7-2, the J gene TRBJ2-5; 10 bases map to TRBD2. CDR1 is SGHTA, CDR2 FQGNSA, per germline. CDR3 length equals 15 residues. After removal of 4 bases from V and 5 bases from J, the junction contained 7 bases not matched to a gene. In nucleotides, the CDR3 is TGTGCCAGCAGCTCTCGGACTAGCGGTATCGAGACCCAGTACTTC. Protein sequence: CASSSRTSGIETQYF.

The chain carries TRBV18 and TRBJ2-2; 10 bases align to TRBD2. The CDR3 runs to 19 residues. Trimming took 1 base from V and 5 from J; bases not matched to a gene: 13. Germline V CDR1 and CDR2: KGHSH, LQKENI. CDR3 coding DNA: TGTGCCAGCTCACCACGATCACTAGCGGGACGACTCGAGACCGGGGAGCTGTTTTTT. Amino acids: CASSPRSLAGRLETGELFF.

This chain links TRBV18 with TRBJ1-1; 7 bases are a match to TRBD1. Trimming at V came to 6 bases and at J to 5 bases, leaving 6 bases not matched to a gene. CDR3 length: 13 residues. Germline values: CDR1 KGHSH, CDR2 LQKENI. The DNA of the CDR3 is TGTGCCAGCTCGTCGACAGGGTCTACTGAAGCTTTCTTT. This sequence encodes CASSSTGSTEAFF.

CDR3 residues: CASSTYRGPYEQYF. CDR3 coding DNA: TGTGCCAGCAGTACCTACAGGGGACCCTACGAGCAGTACTTC. The chain uses TRBV6-5 and TRBJ2-5; 7 bases line up with TRBD1. The assigned J gene may be wrong: the sequence end matches TRBJ2-7 better. Germline values: CDR1 MNHEY, CDR2 SVGAGI. The CDR3 is 14 amino acids.

This clone came up once. This chain joins TRBV28 and TRBJ1-4; D gene ambiguous. This CDR3 contains 16 residues. Germline loops: CDR1 MDHEN, CDR2 SYDVKM. V lost 6 bases and J lost 8, with 22 bases in between. The CDR3 region has the DNA TGTGCCAGCAGCCCCCTCCCGAGGAAACGGCAAGAAAAACTGTTTTTT. This encodes CASSPLPRKRQEKLFF.

The DNA of the CDR3 is TGTGCCACCCTGGACGGGGGTTCAGATACGCAGTATTTT. Translated: CATLDGGSDTQYF. The chain uses TRBV10-3 and TRBJ2-3; weak D call: TRBD2 (6 bases). CDR3 length: 13 residues. V was shortened by 10 bases and J by 4 bases, with 15 bases between the two germline ends. Germline lookup yields CDR1 ENHRY and CDR2 SYGVKD.

The chain has TRBV9 and TRBJ2-7, with TRBD1 matching over 9 bases. Per the germline V gene, CDR1 is SGDLS and CDR2 is YYNGEE. The junction had 7 bases not matched to a gene; V was cut back by 3 bases and J by 3 bases. This CDR3 is built from 15 residues. CDR3 residues: CASSASAGQGYEQYF. In DNA form, the CDR3 reads TGTGCCAGCAGCGCTAGTGCGGGACAGGGCTACGAGCAGTACTTC.

The genes are TRBV4-3 and TRBJ1-5; the D gene is possibly TRBD1 (5 bases). Trimming cost V 4 bases and J 6 bases, with 16 bases left between them. Germline V gene data show CDR1 as LGHNA and CDR2 as YSLEER. CDR3 length: 15 amino acids. CDR3: CASSRDWGGSQPQHF. The CDR3 region has the DNA TGCGCCAGCAGCCGAGACTGGGGGGGGTCTCAGCCCCAGCATTTT.

The chain uses TRBV2 and TRBJ2-7; 8 bases are a match to TRBD2. Losses at the gene ends were 6 bases for V and 3 bases for J; bases not matched to a gene: 4. The CDR3 is 13 residues long. Germline CDR1 SNHLY, CDR2 FYNNEI. CDR3 loop: CASRLADLYEQYF. The CDR3 DNA follows: TGTGCCAGCAGACTAGCGGATCTCTACGAGCAGTACTTC.

The gene calls are TRBV18 and TRBJ1-6, with D possibly matching TRBD1 (5 bases). The CDR3 is 15 residues long. The V end was cut by 6 bases, the J end by 9 bases, with 18 bases between. Germline lookup yields CDR1 KGHSH and CDR2 LQKENI. The CDR3 sequence: CASSAEWAQGSPLHF. The CDR3 DNA reads TGTGCCAGCTCCGCTGAGTGGGCCCAGGGTTCACCCCTCCACTTT.

This clone was seen a few times. The chain employs TRBV30 and TRBJ1-5; no clear D. The CDR3 is 16 residues long. Trimming shortened V by 0 bases and J by 0 bases, and 12 bases separated the two germline ends. Germline values: CDR1 GTSNPN, CDR2 SVGIG (reference sequence). DNA of the CDR3: TGTGCCTGGAGTGTTGGGCACGACCTTAGCAATCAGCCCCAGCATTTT. It specifies CAWSVGHDLSNQPQHF.

The chain employs TRBV7-2 and TRBJ1-5; the D is unclear. The CDR3 has 13 amino acids. The germline gives CDR1 SGHTA, CDR2 FQGNSA. With 1 base removed from V and 11 bases from J, the gap between germline ends came to 12 bases. The CDR3 loop reads CASSLEDGSSQHF. CDR3 coding DNA: TGTGCCAGCAGCTTAGAGGACGGGAGTTCCCAGCATTTT.

The chain uses TRBV18 and TRBJ1-2; 11 bases match TRBD1. The CDR3 has 13 residues. J was trimmed by 8 bases and V by 3 bases; bases with no gene match: 2. Germline assignment: CDR1 KGHSH and CDR2 LQKENI. This CDR3 reads CASSPRTGGGYTF. Written as DNA, the CDR3 is TGTGCCAGCTCACCCAGGACAGGGGGCGGCTACACCTTC.

This chain uses TRBV5-1 with TRBJ2-3; D possibly corresponds to TRBD2 (5 bases). The CDR3 loop spans 15 amino acids. The ends were cut back, 0 bases at V and 1 base at J, with 9 bases in the middle. From germline, CDR1 is SGHRS and CDR2 YFSETQ. CDR3 nucleotides: TGCGCCAGCAGCTTGGGTGTCGGGGGCACAGATACGCAGTATTTT. Its translation: CASSLGVGGTDTQYF.

The table lists this clone with a count of one. One end of the junction is discordant with germline, which a read error may explain. This chain links TRBV7-9 with TRBJ1-6; a possible D gene is TRBD1 (6 bases). The CDR3 contains 15 residues. Germline V lookup: CDR1 SEHNR, CDR2 FQNEAQ (reference sequence). CDR3 DNA: TGTTCCAGCAGCTTAGATCAGGGGTATCGTTCACCCCTCCACTTT. This sequence encodes CSSSLDQGYRSPLHF.

The chain combines TRBV25-1 with TRBJ2-7; the match to TRBD1 covers 8 bases. Trimming cost V 3 bases and J 8 bases; bases outside gene matches: 3. CDR1 is MGHDK, CDR2 SYGVNS, per germline. The CDR3 is 12 residues long. The CDR3: CASSDGQGQQYF. The CDR3 DNA reads TGTGCCAGCAGTGACGGACAGGGCCAGCAGTACTTC.

Written as DNA, the CDR3 is TGTGCCAGCAGCTTTACGACCGGGAGCTCCTACAATGAGCAGTTCTTC. This encodes CASSFTTGSSYNEQFF. The chain uses TRBV7-9 and TRBJ2-1; a weak D match, TRBD2 (6 bases). The ends were cut back, 3 bases at V and 0 bases at J, with 12 bases in the middle. The CDR3 extends over 16 amino acids. The germline gives CDR1 SEHNR, CDR2 FQNEAQ (reference sequence).

The chain recombines TRBV6-5 with TRBJ1-5, with D perhaps matching TRBD1 (5 bases). The germline V gene encodes CDR1 MNHEY and CDR2 SVGAGI. Trimming pared 5 bases from V and 0 bases from J, leaving 8 bases between. The CDR3 extends over 14 amino acids. The CDR3 reads CASSTQDSNQPQHF. CDR3 bases: TGTGCCAGCAGTACACAGGATAGCAATCAGCCCCAGCATTTT.

The chain couples TRBV4-3 to TRBJ1-1; a weak D match, TRBD1 (5 bases). V lost 3 bases, J lost 8 bases, and 19 bases lay in between. CDR1 and CDR2 from the germline V gene are LGHNA and YSLEER. This CDR3 contains 15 residues. CDR3 DNA sequence: TGCGCCAGCAGCCACCTTACCCAGGGACTTCCCGAAGCTTTCTTT. Its protein product is CASSHLTQGLPEAFF.

This clone appeared a few times. The chain joins TRBV15 to TRBJ2-6; 8 nucleotides agree with TRBD2. Germline V CDR1 and CDR2: LNHNV, YYDKDF (reference sequence). The V gene end was trimmed by 5 bases and the J gene end by 9 bases; junction bases not matched to a gene: 15. This CDR3 has 17 residues. CDR3 sequence reads: CATSDHGGVPPVNVLTF. As DNA, the CDR3 is TGTGCCACCAGCGATCACGGGGGGGTACCTCCGGTCAACGTCCTGACTTTC.

This clone was recorded once. The J gene is TRBJ2-5, the V gene TRBV5-1; unclear D gene. Germline V CDR1 and CDR2: SGHRS, YFSETQ. This CDR3 has 14 amino acids. Trimming shortened V by 1 base and J by 4 bases, and 11 bases separated the two germline ends. The CDR3 here is CASSLFASGETQYF. The CDR3 region has the DNA TGCGCCAGCAGCTTGTTCGCTAGTGGAGAGACCCAGTACTTC.

This clone was picked up a small number of times. The V gene is TRBV29-1, the J gene TRBJ1-1, with 9 bases that match TRBD1. This CDR3 spans 13 amino acids. Looked up from germline, CDR1 is SQVTM and CDR2 is ANQGSEA. V was clipped by 6 bases and J by 5 bases; unmatched bases: 7. The CDR3 region is CSVDDRGYTEAFF. The CDR3 DNA sequence: TGCAGCGTGGATGACAGGGGGTATACTGAAGCTTTCTTT.

This chain links TRBV5-1 with TRBJ1-6; the match to TRBD1 covers 9 bases. V was clipped by 4 bases and J by 5 bases; unmatched bases: 7. Per germline, CDR1 SGHRS and CDR2 YFSETQ. The CDR3 has 16 residues. As DNA, the CDR3 is TGCGCCAGCAGCGGGGGGACAGGGATGGATAATTCACCCCTCCACTTT. Translation gives CASSGGTGMDNSPLHF.

CDR3 nucleotide sequence: TGTGCCAGCAGTAGTACAGGGGCTGACTGGGGAGGCTACACCTTC. Translated: CASSSTGADWGGYTF. The chain employs TRBV27 and TRBJ1-2, with 7 bases that match TRBD1. The germline gives CDR1 MNHEY, CDR2 SMNVEV (reference sequence). V shed 5 bases and J 8 bases; nucleotides not matched to a gene: 14. CDR3 size: 15 residues.

This clone occurred a few times. The genes are TRBV2 and TRBJ2-1, with D maybe TRBD2 (6 bases). This CDR3 comprises 13 residues. Germline values: CDR1 SNHLY, CDR2 FYNNEI. Deletions cut 8 bases from V and 2 bases from J, with 10 bases between. DNA of the CDR3: TGTGCCAGCGGAGGGCCGACCTACAATGAGCAGTTCTTC. It translates to CASGGPTYNEQFF. Drawing the rest from reference TRBV2 and TRBJ2-1, the complete variable domain is EPEVTQTPSHQVTQMGQEVILRCVPISNHLYFYWYRQILGQKVEFLVSFYNNEISEKSEIFDDQFSVERPDGSNFTLKIRSTKLEDSAMYFCASGGPTYNEQFFGPGTRLTVL.

About this clone itself: Relative to the germline gene, one junction end is altered; a read error may explain this. The chain carries TRBV28 and TRBJ2-7; D remains ambiguous. The CDR3 is made up of 13 amino acids. Germline V gives CDR1 MDHEN, CDR2 SYDVKM. The CDR3 loop is CASSFRSPYGQYF. CDR3 nucleotide sequence: TGTGCCAGCAGTTTCAGGTCACCCTACGGGCAGTACTTC.

The genes are TRBV6-5 and TRBJ1-1; 7 nucleotides line up with TRBD1. V shed 6 bases, J shed 4 bases, and the junction held 8 bases outside the gene matches. This CDR3 has 14 amino acids. CDR1 is MNHEY, CDR2 SVGAGI, per germline. CDR3 in DNA: TGTGCCAGCAGGCACCCGGACAGGCTCACTGAAGCTTTCTTT. This translates into CASRHPDRLTEAFF.

The chain uses TRBV9 and TRBJ1-2, with 9 bases that match TRBD1. The length of the CDR3 is 15 residues. Trimming removed 0 bases from V and 2 bases from J; junction bases left unmatched: 2. Germline V gene lookup returns CDR1 SGDLS and CDR2 YYNGEE. The CDR3 DNA reads as TGTGCCAGCAGCGTAGGACAGGGGGGGAACTATGGCTACACCTTC. Its translation is CASSVGQGGNYGYTF.

This clone was seen a handful of times. The chain combines TRBV11-2 with TRBJ2-1; 12 bases agree with TRBD2. The length of the CDR3 is 17 residues. The germline gives CDR1 SGHAT, CDR2 FQNNGV. The ends lost 6 bases at V and 6 bases at J; junction bases unmatched: 12. For the CDR3, the DNA is TGTGCCAGCAGGGCTAGCGGGAGGGCCAGGGATGTCAATGAGCAGTTCTTC. As protein: CASRASGRARDVNEQFF.

This chain joins TRBV7-2 and TRBJ2-7, with a weak D call TRBD2 (7 bases). The V and J ends lost 2 bases and 6 bases respectively, with 14 bases between them. The germline CDR1 and CDR2 sequences are SGHTA and FQGNSA. CDR3 length: 14 residues. Written as DNA, the CDR3 is TGTGCCAGCAGCTTAATGGGGGGGCAAGGCGAGCAGTACTTC. Translation: CASSLMGGQGEQYF.